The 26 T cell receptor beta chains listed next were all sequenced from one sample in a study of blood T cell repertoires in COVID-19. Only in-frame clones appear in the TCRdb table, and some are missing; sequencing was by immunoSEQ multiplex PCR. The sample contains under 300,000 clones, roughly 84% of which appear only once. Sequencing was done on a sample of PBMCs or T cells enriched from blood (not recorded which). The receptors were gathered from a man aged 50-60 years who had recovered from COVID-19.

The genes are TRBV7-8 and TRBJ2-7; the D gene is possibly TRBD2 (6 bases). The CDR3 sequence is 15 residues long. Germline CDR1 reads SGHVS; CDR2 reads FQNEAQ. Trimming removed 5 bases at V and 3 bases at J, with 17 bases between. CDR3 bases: TGTGCCAGCAGCAGGACTACTCTTGAGTTCTACGAGCAGTACTTC. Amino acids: CASSRTTLEFYEQYF.

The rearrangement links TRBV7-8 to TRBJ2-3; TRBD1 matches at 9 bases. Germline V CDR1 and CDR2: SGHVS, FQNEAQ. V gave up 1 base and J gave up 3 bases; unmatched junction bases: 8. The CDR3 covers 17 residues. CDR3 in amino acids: CASSLVGGTGMTDTQYF. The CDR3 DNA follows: TGTGCCAGCAGCTTAGTCGGGGGGACAGGGATGACAGATACGCAGTATTTT. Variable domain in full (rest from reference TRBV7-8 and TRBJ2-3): GAGVSQSPRYKVAKRGQDVALRCDPISGHVSLFWYQQALGQGPEFLTYFQNEAQLDKSGLPSDRFFAERPEGSVSTLKIQRTQQEDSAVYLCASSLVGGTGMTDTQYFGPGTRLTVL.

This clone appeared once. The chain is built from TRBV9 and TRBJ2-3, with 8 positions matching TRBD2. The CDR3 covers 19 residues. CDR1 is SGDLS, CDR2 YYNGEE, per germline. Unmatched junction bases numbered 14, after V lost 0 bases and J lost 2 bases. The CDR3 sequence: CASSVVSFGRGGPTDTQYF. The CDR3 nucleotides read TGTGCCAGCAGCGTAGTGTCCTTCGGTCGGGGGGGGCCCACAGATACGCAGTATTTT.

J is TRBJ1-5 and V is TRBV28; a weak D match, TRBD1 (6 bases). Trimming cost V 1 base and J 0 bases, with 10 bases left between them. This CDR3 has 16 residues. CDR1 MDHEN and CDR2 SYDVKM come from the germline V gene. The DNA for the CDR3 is TGTGCCAGCAGTTTATTAGGGGGAGCTAGCAATCAGCCCCAGCATTTT. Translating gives CASSLLGGASNQPQHF.

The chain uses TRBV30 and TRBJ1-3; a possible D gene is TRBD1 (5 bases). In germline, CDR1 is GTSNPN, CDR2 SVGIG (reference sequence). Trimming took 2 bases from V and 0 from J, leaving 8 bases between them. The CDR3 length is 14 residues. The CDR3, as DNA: TGTGCCTGGAGTCGGGGGAGCTCTGGAAACACCATATATTTT. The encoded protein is CAWSRGSSGNTIYF.

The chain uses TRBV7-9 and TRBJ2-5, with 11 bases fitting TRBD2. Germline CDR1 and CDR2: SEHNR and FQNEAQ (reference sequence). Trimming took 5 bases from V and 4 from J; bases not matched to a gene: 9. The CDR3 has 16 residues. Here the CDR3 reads CASSRDVGLAGETQYF. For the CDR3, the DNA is TGTGCCAGCAGCCGGGATGTTGGACTAGCGGGAGAGACCCAGTACTTC.

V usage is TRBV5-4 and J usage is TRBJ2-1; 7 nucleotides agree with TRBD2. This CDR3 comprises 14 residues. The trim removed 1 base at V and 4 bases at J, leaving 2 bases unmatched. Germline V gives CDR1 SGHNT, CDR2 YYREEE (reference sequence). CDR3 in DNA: TGTGCCAGCAGCTTGAAGCGGGGTTACAATGAGCAGTTCTTC. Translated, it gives CASSLKRGYNEQFF.

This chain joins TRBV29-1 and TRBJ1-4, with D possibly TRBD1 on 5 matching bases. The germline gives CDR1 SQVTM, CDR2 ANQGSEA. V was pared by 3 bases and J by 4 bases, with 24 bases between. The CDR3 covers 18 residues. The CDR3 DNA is TGCAGCGTTGATCCCCATGACAGACGGACCCCTCGTAATGAAAAACTGTTTTTT. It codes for CSVDPHDRRTPRNEKLFF. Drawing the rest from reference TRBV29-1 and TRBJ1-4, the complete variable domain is SAVISQKPSRDICQRGTSLTIQCQVDSQVTMMFWYRQQPGQSLTLIATANQGSEATYESGFVIDKFPISRPNLTFSTLTVSNMSPEDSSIYLCSVDPHDRRTPRNEKLFFGSGTQLSVL.

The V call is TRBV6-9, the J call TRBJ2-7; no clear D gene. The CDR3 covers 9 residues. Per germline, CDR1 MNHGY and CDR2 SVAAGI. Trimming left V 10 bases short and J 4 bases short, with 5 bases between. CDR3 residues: CAIYYEQYF. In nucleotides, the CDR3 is TGTGCCATTTATTACGAGCAGTACTTC.

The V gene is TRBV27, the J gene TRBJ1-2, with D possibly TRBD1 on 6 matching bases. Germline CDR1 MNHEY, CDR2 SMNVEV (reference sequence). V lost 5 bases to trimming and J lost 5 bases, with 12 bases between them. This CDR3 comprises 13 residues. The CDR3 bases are TGTGCCAGCAGTCAAGTCGGGACATATGGCTACACCTTC. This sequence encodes CASSQVGTYGYTF.

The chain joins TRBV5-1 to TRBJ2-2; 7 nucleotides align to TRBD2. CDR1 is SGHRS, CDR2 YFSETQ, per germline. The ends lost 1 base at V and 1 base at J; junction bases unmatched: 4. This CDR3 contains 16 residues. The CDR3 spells CASSLHQRGNTGELFF. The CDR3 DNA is TGCGCCAGCAGCTTGCACCAGCGGGGGAACACCGGGGAGCTGTTTTTT. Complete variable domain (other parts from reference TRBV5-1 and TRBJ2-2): KAGVTQTPRYLIKTRGQQVTLSCSPISGHRSVSWYQQTPGQGLQFLFEYFSETQRNKGNFPGRFSGRQFSNSRSEMNVSTLELGDSALYLCASSLHQRGNTGELFFGEGSRLTVL.

The CDR3 sequence: CASRLVGANVLTF. The CDR3 coding sequence is TGTGCCAGCAGGCTAGTTGGGGCCAACGTCCTGACTTTC. The chain is built from TRBV2 and TRBJ2-6; no clear D. The length of the CDR3 is 13 residues. Per the germline V gene, CDR1 is SNHLY and CDR2 is FYNNEI. V gave up 6 bases and J gave up 3 bases, with 6 bases separating them.

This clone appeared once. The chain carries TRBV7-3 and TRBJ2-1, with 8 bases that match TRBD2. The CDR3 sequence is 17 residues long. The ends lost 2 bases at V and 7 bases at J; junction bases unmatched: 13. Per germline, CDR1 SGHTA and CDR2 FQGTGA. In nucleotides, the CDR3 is TGTGCCAGCAGCTTAGGACCCCGAACGGGAGGGTGGAATGAGCAGTTCTTC. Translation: CASSLGPRTGGWNEQFF. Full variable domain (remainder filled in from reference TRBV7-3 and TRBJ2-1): GAGVSQTPSNKVTEKGKYVELRCDPISGHTALYWYRQSLGQGPEFLIYFQGTGAADDSGLPNDRFFAVRPEGSVSTLKIQRTERGDSAVYLCASSLGPRTGGWNEQFFGPGTRLTVL.

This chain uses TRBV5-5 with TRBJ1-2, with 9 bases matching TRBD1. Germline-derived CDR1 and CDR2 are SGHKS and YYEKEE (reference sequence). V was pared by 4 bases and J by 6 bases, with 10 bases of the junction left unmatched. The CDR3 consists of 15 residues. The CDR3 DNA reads TGTGCCAGCAGCCCCCCACCGGGACAGGGTAATGGCTACACCTTC. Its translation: CASSPPPGQGNGYTF.

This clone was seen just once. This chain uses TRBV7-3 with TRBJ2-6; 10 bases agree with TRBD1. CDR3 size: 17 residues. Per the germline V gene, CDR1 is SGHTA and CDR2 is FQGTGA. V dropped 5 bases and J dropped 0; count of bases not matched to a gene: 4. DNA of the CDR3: TGTGCCAGCAGCAGGACAGGGGGAGACTCTGGGGCCAACGTCCTGACTTTC. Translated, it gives CASSRTGGDSGANVLTF.

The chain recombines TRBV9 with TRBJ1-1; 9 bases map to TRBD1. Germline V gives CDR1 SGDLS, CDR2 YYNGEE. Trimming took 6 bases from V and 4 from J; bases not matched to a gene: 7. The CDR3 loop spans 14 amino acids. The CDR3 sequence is CASTMGQGVTEAFF. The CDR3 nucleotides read TGTGCCAGCACGATGGGACAGGGCGTCACTGAAGCTTTCTTT.

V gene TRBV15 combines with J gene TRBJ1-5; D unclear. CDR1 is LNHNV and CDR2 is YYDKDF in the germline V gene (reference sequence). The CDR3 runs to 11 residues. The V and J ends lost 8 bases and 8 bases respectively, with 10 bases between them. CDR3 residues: CATSWEEPQHF. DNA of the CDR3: TGTGCCACCTCCTGGGAGGAGCCCCAGCATTTT.

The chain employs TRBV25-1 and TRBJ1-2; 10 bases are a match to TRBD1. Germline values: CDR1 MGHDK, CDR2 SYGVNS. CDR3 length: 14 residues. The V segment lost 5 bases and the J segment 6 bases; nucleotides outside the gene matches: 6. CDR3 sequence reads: CASSRDRGLNGYTF. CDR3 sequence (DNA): TGTGCCAGCAGTCGGGACAGGGGATTGAATGGCTACACCTTC.

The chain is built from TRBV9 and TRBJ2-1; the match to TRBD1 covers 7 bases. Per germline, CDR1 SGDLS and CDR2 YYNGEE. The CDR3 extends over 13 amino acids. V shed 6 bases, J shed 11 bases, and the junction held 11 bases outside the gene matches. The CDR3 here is CASTFPGQTKQFF. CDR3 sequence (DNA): TGTGCCAGCACCTTCCCGGGACAGACTAAGCAGTTCTTC. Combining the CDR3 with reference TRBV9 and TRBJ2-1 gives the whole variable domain DSGVTQTPKHLITATGQRVTLRCSPRSGDLSVYWYQQSLDQGLQFLIQYYNGEERAKGNILERFSAQQFPDLHSELNLSSLELGDSALYFCASTFPGQTKQFFGPGTRLTVL.

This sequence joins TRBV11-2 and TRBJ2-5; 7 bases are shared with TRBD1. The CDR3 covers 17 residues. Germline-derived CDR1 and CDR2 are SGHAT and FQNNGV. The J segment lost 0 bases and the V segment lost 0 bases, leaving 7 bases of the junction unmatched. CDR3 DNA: TGTGCCAGCAGCTTAGATCCTACCAGGGGGTACCAAGAGACCCAGTACTTC. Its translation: CASSLDPTRGYQETQYF.

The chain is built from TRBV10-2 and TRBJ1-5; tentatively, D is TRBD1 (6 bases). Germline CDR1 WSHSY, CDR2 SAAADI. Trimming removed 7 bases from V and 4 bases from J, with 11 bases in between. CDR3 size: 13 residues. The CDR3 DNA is TGCGCCAGCACGGGCCAGGGGAATCAGCCCCAGCATTTT. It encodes CASTGQGNQPQHF.

The CDR3 here is CASSPLGGDTEAFF. The DNA for the CDR3 is TGTGCCAGCTCACCACTGGGGGGGGACACTGAAGCTTTCTTT. The chain carries TRBV18 and TRBJ1-1; possibly TRBD1 for D (5 bases). Germline V gene sequence: CDR1 KGHSH, CDR2 LQKENI. V was shortened by 1 base and J by 3 bases, with 9 bases between the two germline ends. This CDR3 is built from 14 residues.

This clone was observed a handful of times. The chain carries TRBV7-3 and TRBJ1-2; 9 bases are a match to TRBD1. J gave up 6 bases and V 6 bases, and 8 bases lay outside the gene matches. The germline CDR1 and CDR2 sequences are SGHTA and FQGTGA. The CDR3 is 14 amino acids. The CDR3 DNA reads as TGTGCCAGCAGTCCCATGGGACAGGGACATGGCTACACCTTC. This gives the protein CASSPMGQGHGYTF.

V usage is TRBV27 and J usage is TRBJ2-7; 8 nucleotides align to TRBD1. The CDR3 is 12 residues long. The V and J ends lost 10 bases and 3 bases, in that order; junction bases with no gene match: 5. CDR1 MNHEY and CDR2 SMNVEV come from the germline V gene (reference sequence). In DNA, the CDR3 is TGTGCCACCGCAGGGGGCCTCTACGAGCAGTACTTC. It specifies CATAGGLYEQYF.

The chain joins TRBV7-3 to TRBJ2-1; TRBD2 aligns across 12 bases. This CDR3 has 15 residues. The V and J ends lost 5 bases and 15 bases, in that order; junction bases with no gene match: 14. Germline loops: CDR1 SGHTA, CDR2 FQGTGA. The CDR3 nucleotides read TGTGCCAGCAGCCTCCAGCCGGGACTAGCGGGCGGGCGGTTCTTC. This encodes CASSLQPGLAGGRFF.

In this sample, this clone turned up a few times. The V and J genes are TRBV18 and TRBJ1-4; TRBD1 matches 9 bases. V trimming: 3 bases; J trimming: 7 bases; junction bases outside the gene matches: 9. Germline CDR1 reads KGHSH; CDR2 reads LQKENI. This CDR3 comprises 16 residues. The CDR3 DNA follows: TGTGCCAGCTCACCTAACGGACAGGGGATGGGTGAAAAACTGTTTTTT. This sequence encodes CASSPNGQGMGEKLFF.